This TCR beta chain was sequenced in a study of T cell repertoires in cytomegalovirus infection. Background on the study: Public TCR beta signatures provided an indication of both CMV infection and a matching HLA type.

The study's findings and limits: HLA-C-restricted CMV-specific TCR beta clonotypes were dominant in the ex vivo response. Carriage of CMV together with the relevant HLA was identifiable through cumulative public TCR beta family frequency.

Details on this clonotype: Its antigen is undetermined.

The V end lost 3 bases, the J end lost 2 bases, and 14 bases lay between the germline ends. The germline gives CDR1 DFQATT, CDR2 SNEGSKA (reference sequence). This CDR3 has 15 amino acids. One entry per CDR3 protein results from TCRdb running MiXCR on the reads. Of fewer than 550,000 distinct CDR3 sequences in the sample, approximately 15% are singletons; the top ten hold roughly a quarter. The material sequenced was CD8+ T cells from PBMCs. V usage is TRBV20-1 and J usage is TRBJ2-1; a weak D match, TRBD1 (5 bases). This receptor was taken from a human donor in good health (CMV status not recorded). Some clones in this sample may be carry-over from other donors' samples. In nucleotides, the CDR3 is TGCAGTGCTAGTACCGACAGTTCCCCCTACAATGAGCAGTTCTTC. Translating gives CSASTDSSPYNEQFF.